The subject of this entry is one T cell receptor beta chain. Cohorts were assigned according to the clinical history that participants reported. This sample is part of a study of blood T cell repertoires in COVID-19. Study-wide context: Samples taken during acute and convalescent COVID-19 were collected in the United States, Italy and Spain. T cells, B-cell-depleted T cells, or PBMCs supplied cDNA or gDNA.

V lost 5 bases and J 0 bases, leaving 8 bases between the germline ends. Germline V gene data show CDR1 as GTSNPN and CDR2 as SVGIG (reference sequence). This CDR3 has 12 amino acids. Repertoires were generated with immunoSEQ multiplex PCR, while TCRdb's copy carries only in-frame clones and drops some. The data hold roughly 230,000 clones, with roughly four fifths observed a single time. The sample comprised PBMCs or T cells enriched from blood (not recorded which). The V and J genes are TRBV30 and TRBJ2-7; D call uncertain. The clonotype was recovered from a man in his fifties or sixties who had recovered from COVID-19. The CDR3 DNA follows: TGTGCCTGGGGCAGAAGCTCCTACGAGCAGTACTTC. Amino acids: CAWGRSSYEQYF.